The table lists the clone carrying this TCR beta chain with a few counts. Its target is unknown. The sample comes from a study of T cells after yellow fever vaccination. The study, taken as a whole, reports: Among all clonotypes, a small share was observed in both CD4 and CD8 compartments. In FACS-sorted repertoires, abundant clonotypes from the bulk population could appear as contaminants. Among primary-vaccination clones, most reappeared after the booster, at approximately 96% for CD4 and about 90% for CD8.

TCRdb ran MiXCR on the 5' RACE reads and lists one entry per CDR3 protein. In the table there are some 320,000 distinct CDR3 sequences, roughly 3.9% of which are singletons. The V gene lost 0 bases and the J gene lost 2 bases, with 13 bases spanning the gap. Germline-derived CDR1 and CDR2 are LGHNA and YSLEER. CDR3 length: 16 residues. V usage is TRBV4-3 and J usage is TRBJ2-5; TRBD2 might be the D (6 bases). The sequenced sample was PBMCs, obtained 5 days after the yellow fever booster vaccination. This receptor was obtained from a man between 18 and 35 years old who received the YFV17D yellow fever vaccine. The CDR3 DNA is TGCGCCAGCAGCCAAGATCTGGGGGGTCTTCAAGAGACCCAGTACTTC. Protein: CASSQDLGGLQETQYF.